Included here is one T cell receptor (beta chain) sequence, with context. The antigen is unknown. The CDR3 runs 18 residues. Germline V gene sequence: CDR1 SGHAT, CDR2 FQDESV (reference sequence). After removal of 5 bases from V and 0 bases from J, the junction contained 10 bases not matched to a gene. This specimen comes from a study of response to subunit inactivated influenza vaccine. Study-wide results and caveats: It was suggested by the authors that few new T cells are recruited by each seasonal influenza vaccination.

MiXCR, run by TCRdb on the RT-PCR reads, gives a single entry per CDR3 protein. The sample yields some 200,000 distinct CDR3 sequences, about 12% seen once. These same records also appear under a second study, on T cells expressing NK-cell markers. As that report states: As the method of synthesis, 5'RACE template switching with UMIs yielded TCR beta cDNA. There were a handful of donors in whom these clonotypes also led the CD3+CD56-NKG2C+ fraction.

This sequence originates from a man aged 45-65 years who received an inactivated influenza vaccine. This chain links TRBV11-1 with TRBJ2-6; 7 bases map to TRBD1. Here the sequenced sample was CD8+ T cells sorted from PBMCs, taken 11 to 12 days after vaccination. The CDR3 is CASSDDRVLLSGANVLTF. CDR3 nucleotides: TGTGCCAGCAGCGACGACAGGGTCCTCCTCTCTGGGGCCAACGTCCTGACTTTC.